These 17 T cell receptor beta chains share one sample of origin, sequenced in a study of early T cells in non-severe SARS-CoV-2 infection. TCRdb redid the calling of the 5' RACE reads with MiXCR, one entry per CDR3 protein. Of some 77,000 distinct CDR3 sequences listed, about 5% are singletons. Sample: whole blood, taken at baseline. These receptors were collected from an adult who was a healthcare worker with PCR-confirmed SARS-CoV-2 infection or an uninfected control (not recorded which).

This clonotype has a count of ten or more. The chain uses TRBV7-3 and TRBJ2-5; tentatively, D is TRBD1 or TRBD2 (5 bases each). The CDR3 spans 16 residues. Germline V lookup: CDR1 SGHTA, CDR2 FQGTGA. Deletions cut 2 bases from V and 5 bases from J, with 18 bases between. CDR3 bases: TGTGCCAGCAGCTTAGGGCCTCGAGGGTCAGGGGAGACCCAGTACTTC. Translation gives CASSLGPRGSGETQYF.

The chain links TRBV6-5 to TRBJ1-1, with 8 bases that match TRBD1. The V gene's germline CDR1 is MNHEY and CDR2 SVGAGI. The junction had 10 bases not matched to a gene; V was cut back by 6 bases and J by 1 base. This CDR3 spans 16 amino acids. The CDR3 is CASRVWTGTGNTEAFF. CDR3 nucleotides: TGTGCCAGCAGAGTTTGGACAGGGACGGGGAACACTGAAGCTTTCTTT.

The J gene is TRBJ1-2, the V gene TRBV11-1, with a weak D call TRBD1 (5 bases). Deletions cut 3 bases from V and 2 bases from J, with 13 bases between. CDR3 length: 15 residues. Germline lookup yields CDR1 SGHAT and CDR2 FQDESV (reference sequence). CDR3 bases: TGTGCCAGCAGCTTGGGACCGCCGACCAACTATGGCTACACCTTC. It codes for CASSLGPPTNYGYTF.

Comment on this clonotype: No conserved phenylalanine or tryptophan ends this CDR3, so it is likely a read error. V is TRBV7-3 and J is TRBJ2-2; D remains unclear. The germline CDR1 and CDR2 sequences are SGHTA and FQGTGA. The V and J ends lost 3 bases and 6 bases respectively, with 5 bases between them. This CDR3 has 12 amino acids. The CDR3 region has the DNA TGTGCCAGCAGCTTTGTATCCGGGGAGCTGTTTCTT. This translates into CASSFVSGELFL.

CDR3 coding DNA: TGCAGCGTAGGAACAGGGTCCGAGCAGTACTTC. Amino acids: CSVGTGSEQYF. The chain carries TRBV29-1 and TRBJ2-7, with D perhaps TRBD1 (6 bases). The germline V and J ends were trimmed by 6 bases and 6 bases, with 12 bases remaining between them. The length of the CDR3 is 11 residues. Germline CDR1 SQVTM, CDR2 ANQGSEA.

This rearrangement joins TRBV7-9 to TRBJ2-1; D is ambiguous. Germline assignment: CDR1 SEHNR and CDR2 FQNEAQ (reference sequence). The CDR3 has 12 amino acids. Trimming took 5 bases from V and 7 from J, leaving 9 bases between them. CDR3 sequence: CASSIIQNEQFF. The CDR3 DNA reads as TGTGCCAGCAGCATAATACAAAATGAGCAGTTCTTC.

This clonotype has a count of ten or more. The chain carries TRBV7-9 and TRBJ1-1; no reliable D call. The V and J ends lost 5 bases and 0 bases respectively, with 4 bases between them. Germline V lookup: CDR1 SEHNR, CDR2 FQNEAQ (reference sequence). CDR3 length equals 12 residues. This CDR3 reads CASSGMNTEAFF. The CDR3 DNA reads as TGTGCCAGCAGCGGCATGAACACTGAAGCTTTCTTT.

The chain is built from TRBV7-9 and TRBJ2-7, with D maybe TRBD1 (5 bases). Germline-derived CDR1 and CDR2 are SEHNR and FQNEAQ (reference sequence). V lost 5 bases and J 4 bases, leaving 9 bases between the germline ends. CDR3 length: 12 amino acids. In nucleotides, the CDR3 is TGTGCCAGCAGCCGGACACCGTACGAGCAGTACTTC. Its protein product is CASSRTPYEQYF.

The chain couples TRBV27 to TRBJ1-4; D gene unclear. Germline assignment: CDR1 MNHEY and CDR2 SMNVEV (reference sequence). The CDR3 consists of 14 residues. V was cut by 0 bases and J by 8 bases, with 10 bases left in between. The DNA of the CDR3 is TGTGCCAGCAGTTTATCTACCTTTGGCGAAAAACTGTTTTTT. It codes for CASSLSTFGEKLFF.

V usage is TRBV5-1 and J usage is TRBJ2-7; a possible D gene is TRBD1 (6 bases). Germline CDR1 is SGHRS and CDR2 is YFSETQ. Trimming left V 4 bases short and J 4 bases short, with 9 bases between. This CDR3 is built from 12 residues. The CDR3 spells CASSMDRYEQYF. The CDR3 region has the DNA TGCGCCAGCAGCATGGACAGATACGAGCAGTACTTC.

This clonotype was counted between two and nine times. This rearrangement joins TRBV12-3 or TRBV12-4 to TRBJ2-5, with unresolved D. V lost 8 bases and J lost 5, with 9 bases in between. The CDR3 length is 11 residues. CDR3 in DNA: TGTGCCAGCGCTACCGTCGAGACCCAGTACTTC. Translated, it gives CASATVETQYF.

This clonotype was seen ten or more times. The chain is built from TRBV29-1 and TRBJ2-5, with a possible D match to TRBD1 (6 bases). CDR1 SQVTM and CDR2 ANQGSEA come from the germline V gene. V was clipped by 5 bases and J by 7 bases, with 20 bases between them. This CDR3 is 14 amino acids long. CDR3: CSVYGETGAATQYF. CDR3 sequence (DNA): TGCAGCGTTTACGGCGAGACAGGTGCGGCGACCCAGTACTTC.

The table lists this clonotype with a few counts. The chain uses TRBV5-1 and TRBJ2-7; no definite D call. The CDR3 covers 13 residues. The germline V gene has CDR1 SGHRS and CDR2 YFSETQ. V shed 4 bases and J shed 3 bases, with 11 bases lying between them. The CDR3 DNA reads TGCGCCAGCAGCAGGACGGGCCACTACGAGCAGTACTTC. Protein: CASSRTGHYEQYF.

This clonotype was observed many times. The CDR3 protein is CASSLEGTLYNEQFF. The CDR3 nucleotides are TGTGCCAGCAGCCTAGAGGGGACTCTCTACAATGAGCAGTTCTTC. V usage is TRBV12-3 or TRBV12-4 and J usage is TRBJ2-1, with a possible D match to TRBD2 (6 bases). The CDR3 has 15 amino acids. Trimming took off 6 bases at V and 3 bases at J, with 15 bases between the two ends.

V usage is TRBV12-3 or TRBV12-4 and J usage is TRBJ2-3; 8 bases are a match to TRBD2. V was clipped by 3 bases and J by 7 bases; unmatched bases: 9. The CDR3 length is 15 residues. CDR3 sequence: CASSFTGGRPYTQYF. In DNA form, the CDR3 reads TGTGCCAGCAGTTTTACTGGCGGGAGGCCTTATACGCAGTATTTT.

The table lists this clonotype with many counts. Here the CDR3 DNA reads TGTGCCAGCAGCTTAGAAGTTTGGACAGCAAACACCGGGGAGCTGTTTTTT. Residues: CASSLEVWTANTGELFF. The genes are TRBV7-9 and TRBJ2-2, with D possibly matching TRBD1 (6 bases). V was shortened by 1 base and J by 2 bases, with 14 bases between the two germline ends. The CDR3 covers 17 residues. From germline, CDR1 is SEHNR and CDR2 FQNEAQ (reference sequence).

This clonotype was counted ten times or more. J is TRBJ2-7 and V is TRBV13, with 7 nucleotides matching TRBD2. The CDR3 length is 14 residues. The ends lost 5 bases at V and 0 bases at J; junction bases unmatched: 4. CDR1 and CDR2 (germline): PRHDT, FYEKMQ (reference sequence). In DNA form, the CDR3 reads TGTGCCAGCAGCCCACTAGCGTCCTCCTACGAGCAGTACTTC. It yields the protein CASSPLASSYEQYF.